This T cell receptor (beta chain) originates from a study of shared clonotypes between healthy human individuals. Trimming cost V 4 bases and J 5 bases; bases outside gene matches: 9. Germline CDR1 and CDR2: SGHKS and YYEKEE (reference sequence). The CDR3 sequence is 14 residues long. As regards this clone: Antigen unknown.

Produced via immunoSEQ multiplex PCR; TCRdb's table is partial and in-frame only. The sample includes over a million clones, 95% to 97% of them seen just once. Study-level results: Only a few donors were included, so the genetic and exposure-history diversity represented was limited.

Sample: naive CD4+ T cells sorted from blood. As for subset: CD45RA+ positively selected. The sequence came from a man aged 30 to 39 in good health. The chain couples TRBV5-5 to TRBJ2-7; 7 bases fit TRBD2. The CDR3 sequence: CASSRRGEANEQYF. Here the CDR3 DNA reads TGTGCCAGCAGCCGACGGGGGGAGGCGAACGAGCAGTACTTC. Full variable domain (missing parts from reference TRBV5-5 and TRBJ2-7): DAGVTQSPTHLIKTRGQQVTLRCSPISGHKSVSWYQQVLGQGPQFIFQYYEKEERGRGNFPDRFSARQFPNYSSELNVNALLLGDSALYLCASSRRGEANEQYFGPGTRLTVT.